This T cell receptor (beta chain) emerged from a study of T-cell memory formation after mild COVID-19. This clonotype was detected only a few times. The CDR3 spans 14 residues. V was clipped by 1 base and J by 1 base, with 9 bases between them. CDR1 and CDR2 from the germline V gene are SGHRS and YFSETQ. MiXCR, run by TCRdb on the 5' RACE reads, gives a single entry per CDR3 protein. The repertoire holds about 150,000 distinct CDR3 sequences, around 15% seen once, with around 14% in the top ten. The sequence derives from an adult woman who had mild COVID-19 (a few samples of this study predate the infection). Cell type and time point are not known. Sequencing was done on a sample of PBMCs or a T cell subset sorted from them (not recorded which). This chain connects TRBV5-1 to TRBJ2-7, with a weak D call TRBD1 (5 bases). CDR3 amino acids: CASSLPGKSYEQYF. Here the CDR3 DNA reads TGCGCCAGCAGCTTGCCAGGGAAATCCTACGAGCAGTACTTC.